The clone carrying this TCR beta chain was detected only a few times. The antigen remains undetermined. The data belong to a study of CD8 T cells in ankylosing spondylitis. General study findings and limits: Ankylosing spondylitis blood seemed to carry a telltale TCR beta motif made of several highly homologous variants.

V was pared by 6 bases and J by 0 bases, with 9 bases between. The CDR3 is 14 residues long. TCRdb ran MiXCR on the 5' RACE reads and lists one entry per CDR3 protein. This repertoire shows some 700,000 distinct CDR3 sequences, about 20% found once; its top ten account for about 20%. This sequence joins TRBV12-3 or TRBV12-4 and TRBJ1-3; tentative D call: TRBD1 (5 bases). The sequence came from a male donor with ankylosing spondylitis. The sample consisted of blood, either unsorted or a sorted T cell fraction (not recorded which). The CDR3 reads CASRQTASGNTIYF. The CDR3 DNA sequence: TGTGCCAGCAGACAGACAGCCTCTGGAAACACCATATATTTT.